The 28 T cell receptor beta chains below were found in one sample sequenced in a study of T-cell reconstitution after alpha-beta-depleted transplantation in children. The TCRbeta library incorporated unique molecular identifiers. One entry per CDR3 protein results from TCRdb running MiXCR on the PCR reads. Here the sample spans about 460,000 distinct CDR3 sequences, roughly an eighth being singletons. The sample in question was PBMCs, mostly from graft donor cells, obtained 180 days after TCRalphabeta/CD19-depleted stem cell transplant. These receptors all come from a female patient aged 2-15 years who had a stem cell transplant for aplastic anemia, so the T cells may come from the graft donor.

This clonotype was detected a few times. The rearrangement uses TRBV7-8 and TRBJ2-3; 7 bases are a match to TRBD1. The V and J ends lost 5 bases and 1 base, in that order; junction bases with no gene match: 12. The CDR3 has 17 amino acids. Looked up from germline, CDR1 is SGHVS and CDR2 is FQNEAQ. CDR3: CASSLRDSPSGTDTQYF. CDR3 DNA sequence: TGTGCCAGCAGCCTACGGGACAGCCCGTCGGGCACAGATACGCAGTATTTT.

In its sample, this clonotype was seen many times. The J gene is TRBJ2-3, the V gene TRBV4-3; 10 positions agree with TRBD2. The germline V gene encodes CDR1 LGHNA and CDR2 YSLEER. CDR3 length equals 19 residues. Trimming took 4 bases from V and 2 from J; bases not matched to a gene: 15. The CDR3 DNA sequence: TGCGCCAGCAGCCTATTATATCTCGGGACTAGCGCCCACACAGATACGCAGTATTTT. Its protein is CASSLLYLGTSAHTDTQYF.

This clonotype has a handful of counts. The chain carries TRBV7-6 and TRBJ1-5; D ambiguous. CDR3 length: 13 residues. V lost 8 bases to trimming and J lost 3 bases, with 11 bases between them. Germline-derived CDR1 and CDR2 are SGHVS and FNYEAQ. CDR3 in DNA: TGTGCCAGCCAGGAGACTGTCAATCAGCCCCAGCATTTT. Protein product: CASQETVNQPQHF.

About this clonotype itself: This CDR3 fails to terminate in the conserved phenylalanine or tryptophan, so it likely reflects a read error. V usage is TRBV5-1 and J usage is TRBJ2-4; tentatively, D is TRBD1 (5 bases). Trimming removed 4 bases at V and 0 bases at J, with 11 bases between. This CDR3 region has 15 residues. Germline-derived CDR1 and CDR2 are SGHRS and YFSETQ. CDR3 DNA: TGCGCCAGCAGCCCAGGGCACTTAGCCAAAAACATTCAGTACTTG. Its protein is CASSPGHLAKNIQYL.

This clonotype has a count of ten or more. The rearrangement links TRBV28 to TRBJ2-7, with TRBD2 identical over 7 bases. The germline V gene encodes CDR1 MDHEN and CDR2 SYDVKM. V shed 2 bases and J 6 bases; nucleotides not matched to a gene: 4. The CDR3 has 13 amino acids. The DNA of the CDR3 is TGTGCCAGCAGTTTAGCGGGAGTAGGCGAGCAGTACTTC. It yields the protein CASSLAGVGEQYF.

This clonotype was counted a few times. The V gene is TRBV7-3, the J gene TRBJ2-3; 7 bases align to TRBD2. CDR3 size: 15 residues. Trimming at V came to 0 bases and at J to 6 bases, leaving 6 bases not matched to a gene. CDR1 SGHTA and CDR2 FQGTGA come from the germline V gene. CDR3 nucleotides: TGTGCCAGCAGCTTAACAGGTCAGCGGGGCGATACGCAGTATTTT. This sequence encodes CASSLTGQRGDTQYF.

In regard to this clonotype: One end of the junction fails to match germline, which may point to a read error. This chain joins TRBV20-1 and TRBJ1-5; D is uncertain. The germline CDR1 and CDR2 sequences are DFQATT and SNEGSKA (reference sequence). The CDR3 runs to 13 residues. CDR3 sequence (DNA): TGCAGTGCAACCGGGCAGTGGAGTCAGCCCCGGCATTTT. Its protein is CSATGQWSQPRHF.

This chain links TRBV5-1 with TRBJ2-3, with unresolved D. The CDR3 contains 12 residues. Germline V gene sequence: CDR1 SGHRS, CDR2 YFSETQ. The V end lost 5 bases, the J end lost 1 base, and 5 bases lay between the germline ends. CDR3 in DNA: TGCGCCAGCAGGCCAGGCACAGATACGCAGTATTTT. Translating gives CASRPGTDTQYF.

This clonotype showed up many times. The V and J genes are TRBV29-1 and TRBJ1-1, with no clear D. Germline CDR1 SQVTM, CDR2 ANQGSEA. The length of the CDR3 is 13 residues. Trimming pared 3 bases from V and 0 bases from J, leaving 8 bases between. The CDR3 region has the DNA TGCAGCGTTGACAGACGGATGAACACTGAAGCTTTCTTT. This gives the protein CSVDRRMNTEAFF.

This chain connects TRBV7-2 to TRBJ2-3, with 9 nucleotides matching TRBD2. The CDR3 covers 16 residues. The germline CDR1 and CDR2 sequences are SGHTA and FQGNSA. Trimming cost V 5 bases and J 11 bases; bases outside gene matches: 17. The chain's CDR3 is CASSQRGSGSGHGQYF. Written as DNA, the CDR3 is TGTGCCAGCAGCCAACGGGGTAGCGGGAGCGGACACGGGCAGTATTTT.

This clonotype appeared many times. V and J are TRBV5-6 and TRBJ2-1; D remains ambiguous. Germline V lookup: CDR1 SGHDT, CDR2 YYEEEE. The CDR3 extends over 15 amino acids. The germline V and J ends were trimmed by 0 bases and 1 base, with 8 bases remaining between them. In nucleotides, the CDR3 is TGTGCCAGCAGCTTGGCAATTGGGTCCTACAATGAGCAGTTCTTC. It yields the protein CASSLAIGSYNEQFF. The whole variable domain, filled in from reference TRBV5-6 and TRBJ2-1, reads DAGVTQSPTHLIKTRGQQVTLRCSPKSGHDTVSWYQQALGQGPQFIFQYYEEEERQRGNFPDRFSGHQFPNYSSELNVNALLLGDSALYLCASSLAIGSYNEQFFGPGTRLTVL.

This clonotype was recorded many times. The chain uses TRBV29-1 and TRBJ2-2, with D perhaps TRBD1 (6 bases). Trimming removed 6 bases at V and 0 bases at J, with 11 bases between. Germline loops: CDR1 SQVTM, CDR2 ANQGSEA. The CDR3 extends over 14 amino acids. The CDR3 sequence is CSVRGTSNTGELFF. CDR3 nucleotides: TGCAGCGTGAGGGGGACATCGAACACCGGGGAGCTGTTTTTT.

This clonotype showed up just a few times. This chain joins TRBV15 and TRBJ2-7; 8 bases agree with TRBD1. This CDR3 is 17 amino acids long. CDR1 and CDR2 (germline): LNHNV, YYDKDF (reference sequence). Trimming took 2 bases from V and 4 from J; bases not matched to a gene: 13. DNA for the CDR3: TGTGCCACCAGCAGATCAAGACGGACAGGGAAACCTTACGAGCAGTACGTC. Protein: CATSRSRRTGKPYEQYV.

At least ten counts were recorded for this clonotype. The V gene is TRBV5-1, the J gene TRBJ2-1, with TRBD1 identical over 9 bases. CDR1 and CDR2 (germline): SGHRS, YFSETQ. V gave up 0 bases and J gave up 2 bases; unmatched junction bases: 3. The CDR3 is made up of 16 amino acids. CDR3 nucleotide sequence: TGCGCCAGCAGCTTGGCCGGGACAGGGACCTACAATGAGCAGTTCTTC. This gives the protein CASSLAGTGTYNEQFF.

The chain links TRBV2 to TRBJ1-5; TRBD1 is a possible D gene (5 bases). Germline assignment: CDR1 SNHLY and CDR2 FYNNEI. This CDR3 has 12 residues. Trimming pared 8 bases from V and 3 bases from J, leaving 8 bases between. CDR3 coding DNA: TGTGCCAGCGGGGCAGCCAATCAGCCCCAGCATTTT. Translated, it gives CASGAANQPQHF.

Only a few counts were recorded for this clonotype. The chain uses TRBV12-3 or TRBV12-4 and TRBJ2-2; D might be TRBD2 (6 bases). The CDR3 is made up of 17 amino acids. V lost 6 bases to trimming and J lost 5 bases, with 22 bases between them. The CDR3 reads CASRSTSRSEVTGELFF. The CDR3 nucleotides are TGTGCCAGCAGGTCTACTAGCCGATCCGAGGTGACCGGGGAGCTGTTTTTT.

There are a few counts of this clonotype. V is TRBV15 and J is TRBJ1-6; D not certain. V lost 0 bases and J lost 8, with 8 bases in between. Looked up from germline, CDR1 is LNHNV and CDR2 is YYDKDF (reference sequence). This CDR3 region has 14 residues. The CDR3 reads CATSRDRKDSPLHF. In DNA form, the CDR3 reads TGTGCCACCAGCAGAGATCGGAAGGATTCACCCCTCCACTTT.

The chain employs TRBV20-1 and TRBJ2-2; 16 bases align to TRBD2. Germline CDR1 and CDR2: DFQATT and SNEGSKA (reference sequence). This CDR3 spans 18 amino acids. Germline trimming cut 5 bases from V and 5 bases from J; bases unmatched to any gene: 11. CDR3 nucleotides: TGCAGTGCTGTTCGACCGGGACTAGCGGGAGGGTTAACCGGGGAGCTGTTTTTT. Translating gives CSAVRPGLAGGLTGELFF.

The chain combines TRBV5-1 with TRBJ2-1, with D maybe TRBD2 (6 bases). Deletions cut 5 bases from V and 6 bases from J, with 18 bases between. The CDR3 consists of 15 residues. Per the germline V gene, CDR1 is SGHRS and CDR2 is YFSETQ. This CDR3 is CASRPRTITSNEQFF. The DNA for the CDR3 is TGCGCCAGCAGACCCCGGACTATCACGAGCAATGAGCAGTTCTTC.

This clonotype was counted a few times. J is TRBJ2-1 and V is TRBV5-1; TRBD1 might be the D (5 bases). The germline V gene has CDR1 SGHRS and CDR2 YFSETQ. The CDR3 is 13 residues long. V shed 2 bases and J shed 8 bases, with 11 bases lying between them. CDR3 coding DNA: TGCGCCAGCAGCTTAAATTGGGGCGATGAGCAGTTCTTC. Its translation is CASSLNWGDEQFF.

The rearrangement joins TRBV21-1 to TRBJ2-1; the table's D call of TRBD2 was not tested on the DNA. TRBV21-1 corresponds to a pseudogene. CDR3 length equals 18 residues. The CDR3 sequence: CASSKGPSWRGMNNEQFF. In DNA form, the CDR3 reads TGTGCCAGCAGCAAAGGGCCTTCTTGGCGGGGAATGAACAATGAGCAGTTCTTC.

Many counts were recorded for this clonotype. This chain connects TRBV6-5 to TRBJ1-1, with D possibly matching TRBD1 (6 bases). The length of the CDR3 is 13 residues. The V and J ends lost 4 bases and 3 bases respectively, with 9 bases between them. CDR1 and CDR2 (germline): MNHEY, SVGAGI. This CDR3 reads CASSFNRDTEAFF. The CDR3 DNA is TGTGCCAGCAGTTTCAACAGGGACACTGAAGCTTTCTTT.

This clonotype was counted a few times. V and J are TRBV27 and TRBJ1-2; weak D call: TRBD1 (6 bases). The V end was cut by 6 bases, the J end by 5 bases, with 16 bases between. The CDR3 is 14 residues long. Germline CDR1 and CDR2: MNHEY and SMNVEV (reference sequence). DNA of the CDR3: TGTGCCAGCAGAGGGTGGGACACCTCGTATGGCTACACCTTC. Protein product: CASRGWDTSYGYTF.

The chain joins TRBV7-8 to TRBJ2-3, with D hard to call. This CDR3 region has 16 residues. Germline-derived CDR1 and CDR2 are SGHVS and FQNEAQ. Trimming removed 7 bases from V and 2 bases from J, with 19 bases in between. The CDR3 spells CASTSKLSLITDTQYF. The CDR3 DNA reads as TGTGCCAGCACCTCCAAGCTTAGCCTAATCACAGATACGCAGTATTTT.

V gene TRBV27 combines with J gene TRBJ2-1, with 7 bases lining up with TRBD2. Germline CDR1 MNHEY, CDR2 SMNVEV (reference sequence). Trimming took 3 bases from V and 1 from J; bases not matched to a gene: 12. The CDR3 is 18 residues long. Written as DNA, the CDR3 is TGTGCCAGCAGTTTTAGCTCGACGGGAGGCCCATCCTACAATGAGCAGTTCTTC. Residues: CASSFSSTGGPSYNEQFF.

This clonotype was picked up a small number of times. The genes are TRBV20-1 and TRBJ2-1, with 10 bases that match TRBD2. The CDR3 loop spans 18 amino acids. Germline V gene lookup returns CDR1 DFQATT and CDR2 SNEGSKA (reference sequence). The ends lost 6 bases at V and 8 bases at J; junction bases unmatched: 22. CDR3 sequence: CSAKGQGIAGGGSHEQFF. In DNA form, the CDR3 reads TGCAGTGCCAAAGGACAGGGAATAGCGGGAGGAGGGAGCCATGAGCAGTTCTTC.

This clonotype turned up a few times. The DNA for the CDR3 is TGTGCCAGCAGTAACGAGCAGTACTTC. It yields the protein CASSNEQYF. J is TRBJ2-7 and V is TRBV27; D is ambiguous. CDR1 is MNHEY and CDR2 is SMNVEV in the germline V gene (reference sequence). The CDR3 loop spans 9 amino acids. Trimming took 5 bases from V and 5 from J, leaving 1 base between them.

This clonotype was seen ten or more times. The chain has TRBV10-3 and TRBJ2-7, with unresolved D. Trimming removed 3 bases from V and 1 base from J, with 10 bases in between. The CDR3 runs 14 residues. Germline values: CDR1 ENHRY, CDR2 SYGVKD. For the CDR3, the DNA is TGTGCCATCAGTGAAGGTGGCAGATCCTACGAGCAGTACTTC. It translates to CAISEGGRSYEQYF.